Listed below are T cell receptor beta chains from one sample, sequenced in a study of HIV-infected patients and healthy controls. TCRdb called the 5' RACE reads again in MiXCR, with one record for every CDR3 protein. The sample has about 6,600 distinct CDR3 sequences, 7.5% to 10% seen once. The source was blood, collected during antiretroviral therapy. These receptor sequences come from an adult with HIV infection. CDR3s include the opening cysteine and the closing phenylalanine or tryptophan. The D gene is left open where the match is weak. A clone size is listed for some rows: how often the clone was seen (once, few, many), or a class if it is expanded.

v_call	j_call	d_call	clone_size	cdr3_aa	cdr3_nt
TRBV30	TRBJ1-1	TRBD1	medium-sized	CAWSRQGIEAFF	TGTGCCTGGAGCCGACAGGGGATTGAAGCTTTCTTT
TRBV6-2/TRBV6-3	TRBJ1-5	TRBD1	NA	CASSYGTGGQPQHF	TGTGCCAGCAGTTACGGGACAGGGGGTCAGCCCCAGCATTTT
TRBV29-1	TRBJ2-6	NA	medium-sized	CSVVSGYGANVLTF	TGCAGCGTTGTCTCAGGGTATGGGGCCAACGTCCTGACTTTC
TRBV20-1	TRBJ2-5	TRBD1	many	CSARSRDRARQETQYF	TGCAGTGCTAGATCCAGGGACAGGGCGAGGCAAGAGACCCAGTACTTC
TRBV28	TRBJ1-5	NA	many	CASSLPGLSNQPQHF	TGTGCCAGCAGTTTGCCGGGATTAAGCAATCAGCCCCAGCATTTT
TRBV5-1	TRBJ2-4	NA	few	CASSPLEAEVIQYF	TGCGCCAGCAGCCCGCTGGAGGCCGAGGTCATTCAGTACTTC
TRBV27	TRBJ1-3	NA	many	CASSLGPPDSGNTIYF	TGTGCCAGCAGCCTGGGCCCGCCGGACTCTGGAAACACCATATATTTT
TRBV20-1	TRBJ2-3	TRBD2	medium-sized	CSARDVGLAVTDTQYF	TGCAGTGCTAGAGATGTGGGACTAGCGGTCACAGATACGCAGTATTTT
TRBV7-8	TRBJ2-1	TRBD1	few	CASSLALKGTGGSPSGNEQFF	TGTGCCAGCAGCTTAGCGCTTAAAGGGACAGGGGGTTCTCCATCGGGCAATGAGCAGTTCTTC
TRBV28	TRBJ1-1	NA	many	CASSLVGGSEAFF	TGTGCCAGCAGTTTAGTCGGGGGTTCTGAAGCTTTCTTT
TRBV7-6	TRBJ1-1	NA	medium-sized	CASSLAGNTEAFF	TGTGCCAGCAGCTTAGCAGGGAACACTGAAGCTTTCTTT
TRBV4-2	TRBJ1-5	NA	medium-sized	CASSQDGTHNQPQHF	TGTGCCAGCAGCCAAGATGGGACACATAATCAGCCCCAGCATTTT
TRBV20-1	TRBJ1-5	NA	medium-sized	CSALIWTETGFGNQPQHF	TGCAGTGCTCTAATTTGGACAGAAACAGGTTTCGGCAATCAGCCCCAGCATTTT
TRBV7-9	TRBJ1-3	NA	many	CASSLALFSGNTIYF	TGTGCCAGCAGCTTAGCGCTCTTCTCTGGAAACACCATATATTTT
TRBV5-6	TRBJ1-2	NA	many	CASSPHREGYTF	TGTGCCAGCAGCCCGCACAGGGAGGGCTACACCTTC
TRBV7-3	TRBJ2-5	TRBD2	many	CASSLAGGGARETQYF	TGTGCCAGCAGCTTAGCGGGGGGAGGGGCAAGAGAGACCCAGTACTTC
TRBV7-9	TRBJ1-5	NA	medium-sized	CASSLAETANQPQHF	TGTGCCAGCAGCTTAGCCGAGACAGCAAATCAGCCCCAGCATTTT
TRBV30	TRBJ1-2	NA	many	CAWSGQGIYGYTF	TGTGCCTGGAGTGGTCAGGGGATCTATGGCTACACCTTC
TRBV7-9	TRBJ2-5	NA	many	CASSLARLQETQYF	TGTGCCAGCAGCTTGGCGCGCCTCCAAGAGACCCAGTACTTC
TRBV27	TRBJ1-6	NA	many	CASSNREYSPLHF	TGTGCCAGCAGCAACAGGGAGTACTCACCCCTCCACTTT
TRBV28	TRBJ1-4	TRBD1	medium-sized	CASSSDRVLDEKLFF	TGTGCCAGCAGTTCAGACAGGGTTTTGGATGAAAAACTGTTTTTT
TRBV20-1	TRBJ2-7	NA	many	CSASERDPYEQYF	TGCAGTGCCTCTGAAAGGGACCCCTACGAGCAGTACTTC
TRBV9	TRBJ1-1	NA	few	CASSVGLETHTEAFF	TGTGCCAGCAGCGTAGGACTTGAAACTCACACTGAAGCTTTCTTT
TRBV7-9	TRBJ2-7	TRBD2	many	CASSLVTSGSYEQYF	TGTGCCAGCAGCTTAGTAACTAGCGGGAGCTACGAGCAGTACTTC
TRBV5-6	TRBJ2-5	TRBD1	many	CASSRDRDSMIQETQYF	TGTGCCAGCAGCCGGGACAGAGATTCGATGATTCAAGAGACCCAGTACTTC
TRBV27	TRBJ2-7	NA	medium-sized	CASSYAGFIEQYF	TGTGCCAGCAGTTACGCGGGTTTCATCGAGCAGTACTTC
TRBV7-2	TRBJ2-3	TRBD2	many	CASSPIGSGSEFWRSDTQYF	TGTGCCAGCAGCCCGATCGGTAGCGGGAGTGAGTTTTGGCGTTCAGATACGCAGTATTTT
TRBV2	TRBJ1-6	NA	many	CASRGLDSNSPLHF	TGTGCCAGCAGGGGGTTGGACAGCAATTCACCCCTCCACTTT
TRBV28	TRBJ2-3	NA	medium-sized	CASTQPGRTDTQYF	TGTGCCAGCACCCAACCGGGGCGGACAGATACGCAGTATTTT
TRBV11-2	TRBJ2-6	NA	NA	CASSLGGSGANVLTF	TGTGCCAGCAGCTTAGGAGGTTCTGGGGCCAACGTCCTGACTTTC
TRBV6-2/TRBV6-3	TRBJ2-1	TRBD1	many	CASSPDRYNEQFF	TGTGCCAGCAGCCCGGACAGGTACAATGAGCAGTTCTTC
TRBV27	TRBJ1-1	NA	medium-sized	CASSLTPNLNHMNTEAFF	TGTGCCAGCAGTTTAACCCCCAACCTCAACCACATGAACACTGAAGCTTTCTTT
TRBV6-5	TRBJ2-2	NA	many	CASSRGSTGELFF	TGTGCCAGCAGTCGAGGGAGCACCGGGGAGCTGTTTTTT
TRBV5-1	TRBJ2-1	TRBD1	many	CASSTGQGRDNEQFF	TGCGCCAGCAGCACCGGACAGGGGAGAGACAATGAGCAGTTCTTC
TRBV24-1	TRBJ1-1	NA	many	CATSEEGRRAFF	TGTGCCACCAGTGAAGAGGGGCGCCGGGCTTTCTTT
TRBV7-2	TRBJ1-5	NA	medium-sized	CASSIDNQPQHF	TGTGCCAGCAGCATTGACAATCAGCCCCAGCATTTT
TRBV18	TRBJ1-1	NA	NA	CASSPTGLGTEAFF	TGTGCCAGCTCACCAACGGGGTTGGGCACTGAAGCTTTCTTT
TRBV10-3	TRBJ2-7	TRBD2	NA	CAIRGQQAGANEQYF	TGTGCCATCAGGGGTCAACAAGCGGGAGCGAACGAGCAGTACTTC
TRBV30	TRBJ1-6	NA	many	CAWSTRTSYNSPLHF	TGTGCCTGGAGTACAAGGACGTCCTATAATTCACCCCTCCACTTT
TRBV5-4	TRBJ1-2	TRBD1	many	CASGGQTNYGYTF	TGTGCCAGCGGGGGACAGACCAACTATGGCTACACCTTC
TRBV14	TRBJ2-7	NA	medium-sized	CASSPEYF	TGTGCCAGCAGCCCCGAATACTTC
TRBV28	TRBJ2-7	NA	NA	CASSTVPFYEQYF	TGTGCCAGCAGCACCGTACCGTTCTACGAGCAGTACTTC
TRBV20-1	TRBJ1-1	TRBD1	NA	CSARWDRGTEAFF	TGCAGTGCTCGTTGGGACAGGGGCACTGAAGCTTTCTTT
TRBV7-2	TRBJ2-7	NA	many	CASSLGGGSYEQYF	TGTGCCAGCAGCTTAGGAGGCGGTTCCTACGAGCAGTACTTC
TRBV28	TRBJ1-2	NA	many	CASSFEGGDYGYTF	TGTGCCAGCAGTTTCGAGGGAGGGGACTATGGCTACACCTTC
TRBV14	TRBJ2-3	NA	medium-sized	CASSQDRIGGPDTQYF	TGTGCCAGCAGCCAAGATCGGATCGGGGGGCCAGATACGCAGTATTTT
TRBV11-2	TRBJ1-6	NA	medium-sized	CASSFPQRLGSPLHF	TGTGCCAGCAGCTTTCCCCAGAGACTGGGTTCACCCCTCCACTTT
TRBV5-1	TRBJ1-5	NA	many	CASSLEWGGHQPQHF	TGCGCCAGCAGCTTGGAGTGGGGGGGCCATCAGCCCCAGCATTTT
TRBV7-6	TRBJ2-5	TRBD2	few	CASSFGTSGQETQYF	TGTGCCAGCAGCTTTGGGACTAGCGGACAAGAGACCCAGTACTTC
TRBV2	TRBJ1-2	NA	medium-sized	CASSVRQAPRNYGYTF	TGTGCCAGCAGTGTCAGACAAGCGCCCCGAAACTATGGCTACACCTTC
TRBV19	TRBJ1-1	NA	many	CASTPTGGYSEAFF	TGTGCCAGTACCCCGACAGGTGGCTACTCTGAAGCTTTCTTT
TRBV7-9	TRBJ2-1	TRBD2	many	CASSQTSGRVNEQFF	TGTGCCAGCAGCCAGACTAGCGGGAGGGTTAATGAGCAGTTCTTC
TRBV6-5	TRBJ2-7	NA	medium-sized	CASSYSIDAYEQYF	TGTGCCAGCAGTTACTCGATCGATGCCTACGAGCAGTACTTC
TRBV12-3/TRBV12-4	TRBJ2-7	NA	many	CASSLEKWGVQYF	TGTGCCAGCAGTTTAGAGAAGTGGGGCGTTCAGTACTTC
TRBV7-4	TRBJ2-7	NA	medium-sized	CASSLISFIRERYEQYF	TGTGCCAGCAGCTTAATTAGTTTCATAAGGGAGCGCTACGAGCAGTACTTC
TRBV28	TRBJ2-7	NA	many	CASSSGRSLPPYEQYF	TGTGCCAGCAGTTCGGGACGGAGCCTTCCCCCCTACGAGCAGTACTTC
TRBV5-5	TRBJ2-3	NA	many	CASSAEGTTDTQYF	TGTGCCAGCAGCGCCGAGGGGACCACAGATACGCAGTATTTT